The 8 T cell receptor beta chains in this list originate from one sample, sequenced in a study of T cell clusters in autoimmune cytopenias. TRB rearrangements were amplified by touch-down multiplex PCR with mixed TRB-A/B primers. With the multiplex PCR reads reprocessed, TCRdb shows one record per CDR3 protein and no DNA. This sample's table has roughly 10,000 distinct CDR3 sequences. TRB was amplified from roughly 250 ng of peripheral blood genomic DNA per sample. Another study also made use of these data, one on T cell repertoires in aging, cancer and after chemotherapy.

The sample taken for sequencing was peripheral blood. These receptors were collected from a human donor in good health.

V and J are TRBV4-3 and TRBJ1-6; TCRdb's D gene call, TRBD1, goes unchecked for lack of DNA. Per the germline V gene, CDR1 is LGHNA and CDR2 is YSLEER. The CDR3 covers 13 residues. The CDR3: CASSQGGGPPLHF.

J is TRBJ2-5 and V is TRBV18. The CDR3 is 13 residues long. Germline V CDR1 and CDR2: KGHSH, LQKENI. The CDR3 spells CASSPGQFFAQYF.

The rearrangement uses TRBV5-5 and TRBJ1-5. This CDR3 spans 15 amino acids. The germline V gene has CDR1 SGHKS and CDR2 YYEKEE (reference sequence). The CDR3: CASSLAPVSNQPQHF.

Frequency places this clonotype as medium-sized. V usage is TRBV12-3 or TRBV12-4 and J usage is TRBJ2-1. CDR3 length: 13 residues. The CDR3: CASSLSEDNEQFF.

The chain employs TRBV6-5 and TRBJ1-3. Per germline, CDR1 MNHEY and CDR2 SVGAGI. This CDR3 is built from 16 residues. Here the CDR3 reads CASSRTDISAGNTIYF.

The chain combines TRBV5-4 with TRBJ2-3; the D call from TCRdb, TRBD1, cannot be confirmed without DNA. This CDR3 is built from 17 residues. Germline CDR1 and CDR2: SGHNT and YYREEE (reference sequence). CDR3 protein: CASSLPSGGARGGTQYF.

The rearrangement uses TRBV20-1 and TRBJ2-7; no DNA is available, so the TRBD1 call from TCRdb remains unchecked. CDR1 and CDR2 (germline): DFQATT, SNEGSKA (reference sequence). The CDR3 loop spans 13 amino acids. CDR3 in amino acids: CSAIKGKADEQYF.

This chain connects TRBV6-5 to TRBJ1-2; TCRdb's D gene call, TRBD1, goes unchecked for lack of DNA. This CDR3 region has 16 residues. Germline V gene sequence: CDR1 MNHEY, CDR2 SVGAGI. CDR3 loop: CASSSLGHSSDYGYTF.